A selection of T cell receptor beta chains follows, all from one sample in a study of shared clonotypes between healthy human individuals. TCRdb's copy holds only in-frame clones and misses some; the assay was immunoSEQ multiplex PCR. The data show about 480,000 clones, 75% to 80% seen once. Material: PBMCs. These receptors all come from a woman in her thirties or forties in good health. Some clones in this sample may be carry-over from other donors' samples. CDR3s include the opening cysteine and the closing phenylalanine or tryptophan.

j_call v_call cdr3_aa
TRBJ2-3 TRBV10-3 CAIMAASGRTSTDTQYF
TRBJ2-4 TRBV29-1 CSVEFENIQYF
TRBJ2-1 TRBV11-1 CASRELAGGDNEQFF
TRBJ2-3 TRBV5-1 CASSGPDADTQYF
TRBJ2-5 TRBV4-2 CASSQGPQETQYF
TRBJ2-2 TRBV4-2 CASSQDARGGELFF
TRBJ2-7 TRBV5-1 CASSLSLGSYYEQYF
TRBJ2-1 TRBV7-8 CASSARPTRGPPLAGEYNEQFF
TRBJ1-3 TRBV5-1 CASSLDSLSSGNTIYF
TRBJ1-1 TRBV7-6 CASSGALPNTEAFF
NA TRBV6-6 CASSYGQGVGDEQYF
NA TRBV29-1 CSADQAGTLEQYF
NA TRBV10-2 CASSDSDTATEQYF
TRBJ2-1 TRBV9 CASSEGSLSYNEQFF
TRBJ1-2 TRBV9 CASSPPRDRGGGYTF
NA TRBV25-1 CASSETRTGVDEQYF
TRBJ2-7 TRBV5-5 CASGLGLAIPEQYF
TRBJ2-7 TRBV6-6 CASSAGTSGRVYEQYF
TRBJ2-1 TRBV2 CASRLAGVHEQFF
TRBJ2-1 TRBV20-1 CSANGGLGQFF
TRBJ2-2 TRBV18 CASSPRQGATGELFF